This T cell receptor (beta chain) was obtained from a study of T cell repertoires in cytomegalovirus infection. In the study overall: Both CMV infection and a matching HLA type were indicated by public TCR beta signatures. Broader study findings: Ex vivo responses were dominated by HLA-C-restricted CMV-specific TCR beta clonotypes. The study identified carriers of CMV plus the relevant HLA from cumulative public TCR beta family frequency.

TCRdb reprocessed the reads with MiXCR, giving one entry per CDR3 protein. The repertoire holds approximately 180,000 distinct CDR3 sequences, with about 17% as singletons. Germline V lookup: CDR1 SGHDN, CDR2 FVKESK. The germline V and J ends were trimmed by 0 bases and 5 bases, with 16 bases remaining between them. This CDR3 has 16 residues. This clonotype was detected only a few times. Its specificity is unknown. Sequences were obtained from CD8+ T cells from PBMCs. This chain uses TRBV14 with TRBJ2-5; D possibly corresponds to TRBD2 (7 bases). The receptor comes from a human donor in good health (CMV status not recorded). Some clones in this sample may be carry-over from other donors' samples. The CDR3: CASSQDVGGGWETQYF. DNA for the CDR3: TGTGCCAGCAGCCAAGATGTTGGCGGGGGCTGGGAGACCCAGTACTTC.